Included here is one T cell receptor (beta chain) sequence, with context. These data are taken from a study of blood T cell repertoires in COVID-19. Overall study context: Italy, Spain and the United States were the sources of the convalescent and acute COVID-19 samples. Nucleic acid was either cDNA or gDNA, and it came from T cells, B-cell-depleted T cells, or PBMCs.

This CDR3 has 13 amino acids. V was cut by 0 bases and J by 2 bases, with 5 bases left in between. Germline V gene lookup returns CDR1 WNHNN and CDR2 SYGVQD (reference sequence). Authors' data handling: Counts of nucleated cells, estimated from reference gene primer amplification, were obtained. Assay: immunoSEQ multiplex PCR; the TCRdb copy retains only in-frame clones and omits some. The V and J calls and the clone size are those of that table, but D and trimming were determined from the DNA. There are some 200,000 clones in the sample; around 92% occur only once, and approximately 1.2% lies in the top ten.

The gene calls are TRBV10-1 and TRBJ2-7; D uncertain. The material sequenced was peripheral blood. The TCR sequence derives from a young man with acute or convalescent COVID-19. The CDR3: CASSESSAYEQYF. CDR3 DNA: TGCGCCAGCAGTGAGTCGTCGGCCTACGAGCAGTACTTC.